This TCR beta chain originates from a study of long-term antiretroviral therapy in people with HIV (dated by TCRdb to 2021 to 2024). Background on the whole study: The earliest samples were collected approximately a decade before the 2015 WHO recommendation for immediate ART, a period when ART was typically delayed until CD4 counts fell. A retrospective serial study tested whether changes in peripheral blood TRB repertoire composition and diversity were associated with ART initiation and durable HIV suppression. No cross-contamination during QIAcube processing was shown when test extractions of a monoclonal T-cell line were performed alongside fewer than 40 polyclonal samples. Among the 25 to 30 participants with HIV, approximately 10 were female. The cohort contributed fewer than 200 cryopreserved PBMC samples from around 30 adults with confirmed HIV infection, collected serially over a mean of 6 years (range 1-12).

Participants were included only if at least one PBMC sample before ART initiation and at least two post-ART samples were available. Treatment was received in the United States of America by all participants with HIV. Before DNA extraction, cryopreserved samples containing about 0.95-10 million PBMC were thawed and washed. At the time of the earliest PBMC sample, participants with HIV were aged between about 23 and 54 years. Per participant, PBMC samples came from 1-4 timepoints prior to ART initiation and 2-8 timepoints following ART initiation, for a median of 7 samples. For every participant, serial HIV viral load, CD4+ T-cell count, ART history and demographic data were obtained. A Qiagen kit on a QIAcube was used to extract genomic DNA from unsorted PBMC, with samples processed in batches of 12. A remark on this clone: Which antigen it targets is not known. Base qualities are missing; no much larger clone stands one base away.

The paper's findings and limits, for the study overall: Inferences about post-ART repertoire changes are limited because no data were available on ART adherence, viral resistance or therapy changes. ART initiation was associated with a significant increase in TRB diversity, but diversity stayed significantly below transplant donor controls even after long-term ART. Limited PBMC availability meant only the TCR beta chain was sequenced, without alpha chain pairing. The samples span the years 2004 to 2017, and the ART regimens used at that time may not be as effective as current regimens. The repertoire was dominated across all time points by expanded TRB clones identified before ART initiation, although this dominance was seen to fluctuate and to decrease in many PLHIV after ART. Because cell numbers in pre-ART samples were limited, unsorted PBMC were profiled instead of sorted CD4+ and CD8+ T cells. HIV repertoires had narrower CDR3 length ranges than controls, and the network structure suggested an antigen-experienced repertoire that shifted only slightly toward naive after ART.

The immunoSEQ hsTCRB v3.0 assay was used at survey level resolution to sequence the TRB variable region. TRB sequencing targeted a depth of about 40,000-55,000 T-cell genomes per sample. An Illumina MiSeq with a v3 150-cycle kit was used to sequence the pooled TRB libraries. From the authors' description of their analysis: Repertoire analysis ran in R within a reproducible Nextflow workflow covering QC, data transformation and analysis. Custom analyses were implemented in LymphoSeq2, an R package for AIRR-Seq data exploration. After excluding a handful of samples that yielded fewer than 5000 total TRB sequences, some 180 HIV repertoires remained for analysis. Among the 180 to 200 retained HIV repertoires, about 57 were collected before ART initiation and about 130 were collected after ART initiation. Repertoires were downsampled to 5000 TRB nucleotide sequences, with summary statistics averaged over 100 downsampling iterations. Only TRB sequences with CDR3 regions of at least seven amino acids were retained for analysis. Two measures captured diversity: a Shannon entropy-derived clonality score and the Gini coefficient. Repertoire networks linked the top 5000 CDR3 amino acid sequences whenever two sequences differed by an edit distance of one. GLIPH2 predicted antigen specificity groups and MHC restriction for TRB CDR3 amino acid sequences. To flag known CMV, EBV, HIV or tissue antigen associations, CDR3 amino acid sequences were matched against VDJdb and McPAS-TCR. Pre-ART, post-ART and control groups were compared with Wilcoxon signed-rank tests and Holm-Bonferroni correction. TCRdb's version of the immuneACCESS table is confined to in-frame rearrangements and falls short of the full clone set. An unresolved V gene accounts for under half of the shortfall where checked; the remainder is of unknown origin. That table gives V, J and clone size, and the DNA gave D and trimming. This sample is represented by roughly 37,000 clones; roughly 80% of them were singletons. Of the sample, around 5.8% falls within the top ten clones.

V sheds 4 bases and J sheds 6 bases, leaving 15 bases between their ends. From the cysteine through the phenylalanine, the CDR3 covers 14 amino acids. The kept DNA is CDR3 alone, 42 bases in frame from the first base. According to the germline V gene (reference sequence), CDR1 reads MNHEY and CDR2 reads SMNVEV. Recombination joined TRBV27 with TRBJ1-2, with no reliable assignment of the D segment. The source was unsorted PBMCs, collected 3.4 years after starting antiretroviral therapy. The sequence came from a man aged 30 to 39 with HIV. The CDR3 loop reads CASSSGLLGDGYTF. In nucleotide form, the sequence is TGTGCCAGCAGTTCTGGGCTTTTGGGCGATGGCTACACCTTC.